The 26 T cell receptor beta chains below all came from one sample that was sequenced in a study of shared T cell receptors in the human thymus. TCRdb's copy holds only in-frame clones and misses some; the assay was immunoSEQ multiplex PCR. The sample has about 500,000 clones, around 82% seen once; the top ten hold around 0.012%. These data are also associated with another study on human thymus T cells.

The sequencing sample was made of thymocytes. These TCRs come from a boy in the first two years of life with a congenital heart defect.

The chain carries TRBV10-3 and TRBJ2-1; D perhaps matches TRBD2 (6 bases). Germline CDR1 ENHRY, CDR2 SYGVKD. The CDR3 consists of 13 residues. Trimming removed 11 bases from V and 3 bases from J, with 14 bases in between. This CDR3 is CAVRGANYNEQFF. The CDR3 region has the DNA TGTGCCGTCCGCGGGGCTAACTACAATGAGCAGTTCTTC.

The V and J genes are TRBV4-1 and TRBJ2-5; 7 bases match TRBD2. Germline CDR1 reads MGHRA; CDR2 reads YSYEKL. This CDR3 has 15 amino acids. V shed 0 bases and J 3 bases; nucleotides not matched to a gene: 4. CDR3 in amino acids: CASSQEGLAEETQYF. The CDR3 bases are TGCGCCAGCAGCCAAGAGGGTCTAGCGGAAGAGACCCAGTACTTC.

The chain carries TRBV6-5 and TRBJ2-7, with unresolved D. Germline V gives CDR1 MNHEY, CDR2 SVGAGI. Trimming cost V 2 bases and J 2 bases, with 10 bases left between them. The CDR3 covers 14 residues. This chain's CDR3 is CASSYRTDTYEQYF. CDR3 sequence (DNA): TGTGCCAGCAGTTACCGCACAGATACCTACGAGCAGTACTTC.

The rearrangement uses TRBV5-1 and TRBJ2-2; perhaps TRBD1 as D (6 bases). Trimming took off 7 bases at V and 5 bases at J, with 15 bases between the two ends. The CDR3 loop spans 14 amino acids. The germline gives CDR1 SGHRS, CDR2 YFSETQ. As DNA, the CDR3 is TGCGCCAGCGGACCGGGACATGGAACCGGGGAGCTGTTTTTT. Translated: CASGPGHGTGELFF.

The CDR3 bases are TGTGCCAGTAGTATTCGAACTTACGAAGAGACCCAGTACTTC. Protein sequence: CASSIRTYEETQYF. The chain joins TRBV19 to TRBJ2-5; D gene ambiguous. Germline values: CDR1 LNHDA, CDR2 SQIVND (reference sequence). The CDR3 spans 14 residues. V dropped 3 bases and J dropped 3 bases, with 11 bases sitting between them. Based on the CDR3 plus reference TRBV19 and TRBJ2-5, the full variable domain is DGGITQSPKYLFRKEGQNVTLSCEQNLNHDAMYWYRQDPGQGLRLIYYSQIVNDFQKGDIAEGYSVSREKKESFPLTVTSAQKNPTAFYLCASSIRTYEETQYFGPGTRLLVL.

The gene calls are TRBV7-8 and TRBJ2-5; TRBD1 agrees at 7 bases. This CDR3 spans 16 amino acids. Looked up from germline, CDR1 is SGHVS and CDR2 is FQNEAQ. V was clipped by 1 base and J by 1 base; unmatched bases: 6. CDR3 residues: CASSLGLPGGQETQYF. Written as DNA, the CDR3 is TGTGCCAGCAGCTTAGGACTCCCAGGGGGCCAAGAGACCCAGTACTTC.

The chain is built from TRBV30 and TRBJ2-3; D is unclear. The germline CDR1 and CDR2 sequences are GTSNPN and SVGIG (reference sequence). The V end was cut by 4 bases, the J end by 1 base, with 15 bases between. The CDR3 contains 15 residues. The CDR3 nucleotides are TGTGCCTGGACAAGCCCTAGGAAGGGCACAGATACGCAGTATTTT. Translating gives CAWTSPRKGTDTQYF.

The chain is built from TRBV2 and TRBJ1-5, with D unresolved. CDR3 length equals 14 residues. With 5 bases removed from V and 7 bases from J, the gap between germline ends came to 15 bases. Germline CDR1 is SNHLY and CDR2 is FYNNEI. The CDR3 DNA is TGTGCCAGCAGTATAAACGGACTTGTACAGCCCCAGCATTTT. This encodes CASSINGLVQPQHF.

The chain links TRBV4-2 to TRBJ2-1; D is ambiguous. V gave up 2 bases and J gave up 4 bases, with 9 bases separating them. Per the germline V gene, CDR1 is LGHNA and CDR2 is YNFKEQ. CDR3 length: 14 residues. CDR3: CASSQNVEYNEQFF. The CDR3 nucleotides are TGTGCCAGCAGCCAAAACGTAGAATACAATGAGCAGTTCTTC.

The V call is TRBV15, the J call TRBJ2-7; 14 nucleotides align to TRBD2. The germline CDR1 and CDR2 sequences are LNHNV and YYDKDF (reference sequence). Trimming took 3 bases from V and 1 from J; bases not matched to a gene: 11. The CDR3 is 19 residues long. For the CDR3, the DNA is TGTGCCACCAGCAGGTTCCCGGGACTAGCGGGAGCCTCATCCTACGAGCAGTACTTC. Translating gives CATSRFPGLAGASSYEQYF.

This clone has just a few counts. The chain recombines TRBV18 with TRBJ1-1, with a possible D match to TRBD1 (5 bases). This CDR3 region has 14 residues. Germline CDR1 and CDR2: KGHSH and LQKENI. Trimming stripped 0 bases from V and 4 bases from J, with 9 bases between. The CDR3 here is CASSPPRVSTEAFF. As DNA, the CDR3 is TGTGCCAGCTCACCACCCAGGGTCAGCACTGAAGCTTTCTTT.

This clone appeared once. The CDR3 region is CASSPTSGGNIQYF. Written as DNA, the CDR3 is TGTGCCAGCAGCCCGACATCCGGGGGAAACATTCAGTACTTC. This sequence joins TRBV5-8 and TRBJ2-4; weak D call: TRBD2 (6 bases). V was trimmed by 4 bases and J by 6 bases, leaving 14 bases between them. CDR3 length: 14 residues. Per germline, CDR1 SGHTS and CDR2 YDEGEE.

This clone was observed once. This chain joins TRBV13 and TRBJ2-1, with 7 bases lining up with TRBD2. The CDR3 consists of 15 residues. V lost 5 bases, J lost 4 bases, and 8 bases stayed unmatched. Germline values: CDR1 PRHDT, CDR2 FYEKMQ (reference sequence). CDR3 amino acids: CASSNWPGLYNEQFF. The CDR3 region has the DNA TGTGCCAGCAGCAACTGGCCGGGACTATACAATGAGCAGTTCTTC. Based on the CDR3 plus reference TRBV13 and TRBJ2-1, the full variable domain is AAGVIQSPRHLIKEKRETATLKCYPIPRHDTVYWYQQGPGQDPQFLISFYEKMQSDKGSIPDRFSAQQFSDYHSELNMSSLELGDSALYFCASSNWPGLYNEQFFGPGTRLTVL.

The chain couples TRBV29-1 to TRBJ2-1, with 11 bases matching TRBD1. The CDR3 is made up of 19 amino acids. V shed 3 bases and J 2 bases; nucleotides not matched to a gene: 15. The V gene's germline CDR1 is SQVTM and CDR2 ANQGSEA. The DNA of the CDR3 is TGCAGCGTTGATGCTGGGGACAGGGGGGGGGAGAGAGCCTACAATGAGCAGTTCTTC. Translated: CSVDAGDRGGERAYNEQFF.

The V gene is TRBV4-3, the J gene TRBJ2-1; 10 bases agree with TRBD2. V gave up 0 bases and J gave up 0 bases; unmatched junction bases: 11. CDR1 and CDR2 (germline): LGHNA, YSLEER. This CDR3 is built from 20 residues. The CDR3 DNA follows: TGCGCCAGCAGCCAAGATAGGGTAAGGGCTAGCGGGAGCTCCTACAATGAGCAGTTCTTC. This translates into CASSQDRVRASGSSYNEQFF.

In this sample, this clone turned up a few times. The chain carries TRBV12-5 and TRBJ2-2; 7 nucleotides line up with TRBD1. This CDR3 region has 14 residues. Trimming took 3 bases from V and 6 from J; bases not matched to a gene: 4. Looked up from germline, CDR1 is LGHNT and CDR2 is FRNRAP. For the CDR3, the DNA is TGTGCTAGTGGTTTCTACAGGGGCGCCGGGGAGCTGTTTTTT. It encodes CASGFYRGAGELFF.

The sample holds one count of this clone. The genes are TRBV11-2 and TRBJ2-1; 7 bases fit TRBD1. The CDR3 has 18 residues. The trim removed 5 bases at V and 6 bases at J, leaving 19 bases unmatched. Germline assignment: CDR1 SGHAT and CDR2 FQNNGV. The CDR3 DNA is TGTGCCAGCAGCCTACACCCTTTAGACAGGGCGGTGGGCAATGAGCAGTTCTTC. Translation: CASSLHPLDRAVGNEQFF.

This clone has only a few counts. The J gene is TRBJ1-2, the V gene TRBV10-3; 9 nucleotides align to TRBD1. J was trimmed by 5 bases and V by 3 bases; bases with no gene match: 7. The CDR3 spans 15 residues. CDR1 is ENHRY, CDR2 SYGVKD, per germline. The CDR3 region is CAISELTGGGYGYTF. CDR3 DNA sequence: TGTGCCATCAGTGAATTAACAGGGGGCGGATATGGCTACACCTTC.

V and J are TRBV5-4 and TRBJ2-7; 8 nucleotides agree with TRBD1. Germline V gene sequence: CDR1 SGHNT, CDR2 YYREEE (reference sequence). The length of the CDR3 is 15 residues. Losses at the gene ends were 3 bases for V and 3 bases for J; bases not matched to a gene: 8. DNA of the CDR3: TGTGCCAGCAGCTACTCAGGGGGCCTAAACTACGAGCAGTACTTC. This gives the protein CASSYSGGLNYEQYF.

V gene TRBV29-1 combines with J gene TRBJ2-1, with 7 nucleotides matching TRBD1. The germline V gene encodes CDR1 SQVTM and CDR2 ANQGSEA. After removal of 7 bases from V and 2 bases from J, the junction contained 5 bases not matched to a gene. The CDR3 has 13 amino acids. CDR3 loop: CSAKQGPYNEQFF. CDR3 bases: TGCAGCGCCAAACAGGGGCCCTACAATGAGCAGTTCTTC.

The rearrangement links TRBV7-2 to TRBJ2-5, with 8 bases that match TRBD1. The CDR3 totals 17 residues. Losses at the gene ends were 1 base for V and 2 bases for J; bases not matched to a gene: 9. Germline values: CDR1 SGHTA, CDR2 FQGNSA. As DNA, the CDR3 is TGTGCCAGCAGCTTAGGCCCTGGTTGGACAGGGCAAGAGACCCAGTACTTC. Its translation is CASSLGPGWTGQETQYF.

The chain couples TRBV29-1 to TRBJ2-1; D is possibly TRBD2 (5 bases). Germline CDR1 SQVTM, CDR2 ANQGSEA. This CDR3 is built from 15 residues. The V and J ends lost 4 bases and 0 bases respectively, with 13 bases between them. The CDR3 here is CSVGGSPSSYNEQFF. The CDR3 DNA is TGCAGCGTTGGCGGGTCTCCGAGCTCCTACAATGAGCAGTTCTTC.

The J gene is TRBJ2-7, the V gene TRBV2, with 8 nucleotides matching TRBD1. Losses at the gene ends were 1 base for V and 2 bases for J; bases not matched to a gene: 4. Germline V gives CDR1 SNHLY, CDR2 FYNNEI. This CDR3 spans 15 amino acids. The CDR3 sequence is CASSEGQGQTYEQYF. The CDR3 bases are TGTGCCAGCAGTGAAGGACAGGGGCAAACCTACGAGCAGTACTTC.

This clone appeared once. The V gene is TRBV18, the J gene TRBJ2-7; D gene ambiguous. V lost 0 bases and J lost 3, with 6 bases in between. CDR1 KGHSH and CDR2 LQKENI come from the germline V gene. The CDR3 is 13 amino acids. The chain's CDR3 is CASSPPRDYEQYF. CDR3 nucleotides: TGTGCCAGCTCACCACCCCGAGACTACGAGCAGTACTTC.

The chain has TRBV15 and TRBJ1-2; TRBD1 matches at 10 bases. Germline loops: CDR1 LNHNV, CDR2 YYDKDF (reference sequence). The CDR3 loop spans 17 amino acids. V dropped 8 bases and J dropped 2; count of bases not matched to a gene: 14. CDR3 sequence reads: CATSKGDRGPLNYGYTF. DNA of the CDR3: TGTGCCACCTCAAAAGGGGACAGGGGACCCTTAAACTATGGCTACACCTTC.

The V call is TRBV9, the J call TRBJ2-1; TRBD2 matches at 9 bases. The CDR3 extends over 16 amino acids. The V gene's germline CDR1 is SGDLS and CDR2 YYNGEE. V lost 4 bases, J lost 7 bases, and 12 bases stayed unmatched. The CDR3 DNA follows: TGTGCCAGCAGCCGACCCGGACTAGCGCGGATAAATGAGCAGTTCTTC. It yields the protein CASSRPGLARINEQFF.